The rows below give T cell receptor beta chains drawn from one sample of a study of blood T cells in healthy people across ages. TCRdb reprocessed the 5' RACE reads via MiXCR and lists one record per CDR3 protein. Seen here are more than 1 million distinct CDR3 sequences, 40% to 55% observed once, and the top ten hold 15% to 20%. Material for sequencing was blood. These receptor sequences come from a woman aged 60-75 years in good health. The CDR3 runs from the conserved cysteine through the conserved F or W. A D gene is named only where the DNA matches it firmly. Rows may omit the clone size; those that give it use once, few, many or a size class.

size: many
D: NA
J: TRBJ2-1
V: TRBV7-2
CDR3: CASNFLGPYNEQFF
DNA: TGTGCCAGCAACTTCCTCGGGCCTTACAATGAGCAGTTCTTC

size: NA
D: NA
J: TRBJ2-7
V: TRBV6-5
CDR3: CASSYSAQGQYF
DNA: TGTGCCAGCAGTTACTCTGCCCAGGGACAGTACTTC

size: NA
D: TRBD2
J: TRBJ2-7
V: TRBV4-3
CDR3: CASSQGRERVYEQYF
DNA: TGCGCCAGCAGCCAAGGGCGGGAGAGGGTCTACGAGCAGTACTTC

size: NA
D: NA
J: TRBJ2-7
V: TRBV11-2
CDR3: CASSPGPGRGYEQYF
DNA: TGTGCCAGCAGCCCCGGACCGGGACGCGGCTACGAGCAGTACTTC

size: NA
D: TRBD2
J: TRBJ2-6
V: TRBV10-3
CDR3: CAISDRGGSGANVLTF
DNA: TGTGCCATCAGTGATCGGGGAGGGTCTGGGGCCAACGTCCTGACTTTC

size: NA
D: TRBD2
J: TRBJ2-7
V: TRBV7-9
CDR3: CASSSLAGLAGGEQYF
DNA: TGTGCCAGCAGCTCCCTTGCGGGACTAGCGGGGGGAGAGCAGTACTTC

size: NA
D: TRBD2
J: TRBJ2-3
V: TRBV9
CDR3: CASSPRAGVLTDTQYF
DNA: TGTGCCAGCAGCCCAAGAGCGGGAGTCCTCACAGATACGCAGTATTTT

size: NA
D: NA
J: TRBJ2-5
V: TRBV10-3
CDR3: CTNADQETQYF
DNA: TGTACAAATGCTGATCAAGAGACCCAGTACTTC

size: NA
D: TRBD1
J: TRBJ2-1
V: TRBV11-2
CDR3: CASSLDRGPSNEQFF
DNA: TGTGCCAGCAGCTTAGACAGGGGGCCCAGTAATGAGCAGTTCTTC

size: NA
D: NA
J: TRBJ2-7
V: TRBV27
CDR3: CASSLSGTHEQYF
DNA: TGTGCCAGCAGTTTATCCGGGACTCACGAGCAGTACTTC

size: NA
D: TRBD2
J: TRBJ2-5
V: TRBV9
CDR3: CASSVEGRGGQYF
DNA: TGTGCCAGCAGCGTAGAAGGGAGGGGAGGGCAGTACTTC

size: once
D: NA
J: TRBJ2-1
V: TRBV6-5
CDR3: CASSSGGWKQFF
DNA: TGTGCCAGCAGTTCGGGTGGCTGGAAGCAGTTCTTC

size: NA
D: NA
J: TRBJ1-5
V: TRBV2
CDR3: CASSVQGSNQPRHF
DNA: TGTGCCAGCAGTGTACAGGGAAGCAATCAGCCCCGGCATTTT

size: NA
D: TRBD1
J: TRBJ2-1
V: TRBV6-1
CDR3: CASTRDRVPNEQFF
DNA: TGTGCCAGCACCCGGGACAGGGTGCCCAATGAGCAGTTCTTC

size: NA
D: NA
J: TRBJ2-1
V: TRBV10-3
CDR3: CAIIAGDGGYNEQFF
DNA: TGTGCCATCATCGCAGGGGACGGGGGCTACAATGAGCAGTTCTTC

size: NA
D: TRBD2
J: TRBJ2-5
V: TRBV7-6
CDR3: CASSVVAGGETQYF
DNA: TGTGCCAGCAGCGTAGTAGCGGGAGGAGAGACCCAGTACTTC

size: many
D: TRBD1
J: TRBJ1-2
V: TRBV29-1
CDR3: CSVRTGEDYGYTF
DNA: TGCAGCGTTCGGACAGGGGAGGACTATGGCTACACCTTC

size: NA
D: TRBD2
J: TRBJ2-7
V: TRBV12-3/TRBV12-4
CDR3: CASSVRRGDLLSGRTYEQYF
DNA: TGTGCCAGCAGTGTACGTCGAGGGGATCTCTTAAGCGGGAGGACCTACGAGCAGTACTTC

size: few
D: TRBD1
J: TRBJ2-7
V: TRBV20-1
CDR3: CSARVDRDRGYEQYF
DNA: TGCAGTGCTAGAGTAGACCGAGACAGGGGCTACGAGCAGTACTTC

size: once
D: NA
J: TRBJ1-1
V: TRBV29-1
CDR3: CSVETGHMNTEAFF
DNA: TGCAGCGTTGAAACGGGACACATGAACACTGAAGCTTTCTTT

size: few
D: NA
J: TRBJ2-5
V: TRBV20-1
CDR3: CSARWGRETQYF
DNA: TGCAGTGCTAGGTGGGGGCGAGAGACCCAGTACTTC

size: NA
D: TRBD2
J: TRBJ2-3
V: TRBV5-1
CDR3: CASSTFSGALPTDTQYF
DNA: TGCGCCAGCAGCACCTTCAGCGGGGCCCTCCCCACAGATACGCAGTATTTT

size: NA
D: TRBD1
J: TRBJ2-1
V: TRBV10-3
CDR3: CAIAGTGRYNEQFF
DNA: TGTGCCATTGCCGGGACAGGGAGATACAATGAGCAGTTCTTC

size: NA
D: NA
J: TRBJ2-1
V: TRBV6-1
CDR3: CASSAADTYEQFF
DNA: TGTGCCAGCAGTGCTGCGGACACCTACGAGCAGTTCTTC

size: NA
D: NA
J: TRBJ2-7
V: TRBV4-1
CDR3: CASSQVPGAHEQYF
DNA: TGCGCCAGCAGCCAAGTCCCGGGGGCCCACGAGCAGTACTTC

size: NA
D: NA
J: TRBJ2-1
V: TRBV29-1
CDR3: CSVEDALGEQFF
DNA: TGCAGCGTTGAAGATGCCTTGGGTGAGCAGTTCTTC

size: NA
D: NA
J: TRBJ2-2
V: TRBV11-3
CDR3: CASSSRGGEANTGELFF
DNA: TGTGCCAGCAGCTCCAGGGGCGGGGAGGCGAACACCGGGGAGCTGTTTTTT

size: few
D: TRBD2
J: TRBJ2-5
V: TRBV29-1
CDR3: CSVGTSGSETQYF
DNA: TGCAGCGTCGGGACTAGCGGGAGTGAGACCCAGTACTTC

size: NA
D: NA
J: TRBJ1-5
V: TRBV14
CDR3: CASSLLGTGRGNQPQHF
DNA: TGTGCCAGCAGCCTCTTAGGTACAGGGCGGGGCAATCAGCCCCAGCATTTT

size: NA
D: NA
J: TRBJ2-1
V: TRBV15
CDR3: CATSRDFGADEQFF
DNA: TGTGCCACCAGCAGAGATTTCGGGGCAGACGAGCAGTTCTTC

size: NA
D: TRBD2
J: TRBJ2-1
V: TRBV7-3
CDR3: CASSPASLAGGEQFF
DNA: TGTGCCAGCAGCCCTGCGAGTCTAGCGGGAGGTGAGCAGTTCTTC